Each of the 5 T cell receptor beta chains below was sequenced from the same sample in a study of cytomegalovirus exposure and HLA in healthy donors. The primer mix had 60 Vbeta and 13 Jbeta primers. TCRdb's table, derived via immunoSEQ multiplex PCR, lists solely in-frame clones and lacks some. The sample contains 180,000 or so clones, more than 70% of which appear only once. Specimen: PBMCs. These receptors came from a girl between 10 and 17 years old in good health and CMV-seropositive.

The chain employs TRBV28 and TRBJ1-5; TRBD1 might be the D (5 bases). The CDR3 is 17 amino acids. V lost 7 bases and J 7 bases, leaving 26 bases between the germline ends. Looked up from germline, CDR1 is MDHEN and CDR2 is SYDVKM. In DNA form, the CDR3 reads TGTGCCAGCACCTCTCGGGAGGGGCGCGCGGGTGGCCAGCCCCAGCATTTT. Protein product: CASTSREGRAGGQPQHF.

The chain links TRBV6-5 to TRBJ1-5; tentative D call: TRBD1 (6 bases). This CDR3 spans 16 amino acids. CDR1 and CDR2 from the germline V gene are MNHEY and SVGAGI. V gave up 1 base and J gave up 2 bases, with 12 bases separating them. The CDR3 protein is CASSYYWAGGNQPQHF. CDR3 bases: TGTGCCAGCAGTTACTATTGGGCAGGGGGCAATCAGCCCCAGCATTTT.

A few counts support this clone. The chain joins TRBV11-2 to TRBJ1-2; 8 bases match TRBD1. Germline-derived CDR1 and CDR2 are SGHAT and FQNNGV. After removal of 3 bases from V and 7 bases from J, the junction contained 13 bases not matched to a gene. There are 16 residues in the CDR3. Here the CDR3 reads CASSFLGQGGFGGYTF. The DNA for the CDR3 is TGTGCCAGCAGCTTTCTCGGACAGGGCGGTTTTGGTGGCTACACCTTC.

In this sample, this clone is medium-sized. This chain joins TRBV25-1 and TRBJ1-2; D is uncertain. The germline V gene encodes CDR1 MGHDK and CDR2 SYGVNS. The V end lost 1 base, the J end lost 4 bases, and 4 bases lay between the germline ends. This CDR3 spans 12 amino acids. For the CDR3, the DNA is TGTGCCAGCAGTGAATCTATCTATGGCTACACCTTC. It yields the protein CASSESIYGYTF.

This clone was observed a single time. The CDR3 spells CSVRGGRYTGELFF. CDR3 coding DNA: TGCAGCGTTAGGGGGGGAAGATACACCGGGGAGCTGTTTTTT. The chain couples TRBV29-1 to TRBJ2-2; D possibly corresponds to TRBD2 (7 bases). Trimming took off 5 bases at V and 3 bases at J, with 13 bases between the two ends. This CDR3 spans 14 amino acids. From germline, CDR1 is SQVTM and CDR2 ANQGSEA.